The 32 T cell receptor beta chains below were found in one sample sequenced in a study of radiation and T cells in renal cell carcinoma. Profiled with immunoSEQ multiplex PCR; TCRdb holds only in-frame clones, not every one. Of roughly 64,000 clones in the sample, about 83% are singletons; the top ten hold about 6.8%. Documented time point: blood 4 weeks post-SBRT, at nephrectomy. Treatment described: 15 Gy SBRT to primary tumor, nephrectomy 4 weeks later. The input for sequencing was blood, taken from a patient whose treatment included radiotherapy and nephrectomy. The receptors were sampled from a man aged 55 to 69 with renal cell carcinoma.

The J gene is TRBJ2-1, the V gene TRBV4-1, with D unresolved. V gave up 0 bases and J gave up 12 bases, with 12 bases separating them. This CDR3 comprises 13 residues. Germline loops: CDR1 MGHRA, CDR2 YSYEKL. The CDR3 DNA is TGCGCCAGCAGCCAAGATCTCAGCAACCGGCAGTTCTTC. It yields the protein CASSQDLSNRQFF.

The V gene is TRBV10-3, the J gene TRBJ1-2, with 9 bases matching TRBD1. J lost 6 bases, V lost 3 bases, and 8 bases had no gene match. CDR1 ENHRY and CDR2 SYGVKD come from the germline V gene. The CDR3 length is 15 residues. CDR3 nucleotide sequence: TGTGCCATCAGTGATTGGGGACAGGGATCGAATGGCTACACCTTC. This codes for CAISDWGQGSNGYTF.

CDR3 sequence (DNA): TGCGCCAGCAGCTTGGTGGACAGGGAAGGGACTGAAGCTTTCTTT. This sequence encodes CASSLVDREGTEAFF. The rearrangement links TRBV5-1 to TRBJ1-1, with 8 bases lining up with TRBD1. In germline, CDR1 is SGHRS, CDR2 YFSETQ. This CDR3 is 15 amino acids long. With V trimmed by 0 bases and J by 5 bases, 6 bases remained unmatched. The full variable domain, rest sourced from reference TRBV5-1 and TRBJ1-1, is KAGVTQTPRYLIKTRGQQVTLSCSPISGHRSVSWYQQTPGQGLQFLFEYFSETQRNKGNFPGRFSGRQFSNSRSEMNVSTLELGDSALYLCASSLVDREGTEAFFGQGTRLTVV.

The chain uses TRBV10-3 and TRBJ2-7; D might be TRBD2 (5 bases). The V end was cut by 0 bases, the J end by 7 bases, with 16 bases between. The CDR3 sequence is 15 residues long. Germline CDR1 reads ENHRY; CDR2 reads SYGVKD. CDR3 protein: CAISESLASSWEQYV. The DNA of the CDR3 is TGTGCCATCAGTGAGTCTTTGGCTAGCAGTTGGGAGCAGTACGTC.

The chain carries TRBV7-8 and TRBJ2-7, with TRBD1 matching over 7 bases. The V gene end was trimmed by 0 bases and the J gene end by 3 bases; junction bases not matched to a gene: 8. The length of the CDR3 is 16 residues. The germline gives CDR1 SGHVS, CDR2 FQNEAQ. The CDR3 region has the DNA TGTGCCAGCAGCTTAGCACAGGGGCCCCTTGGCTACGAGCAGTACGTC. Encoded protein: CASSLAQGPLGYEQYV.

CDR3 coding DNA: TGTGCCAGCAGCTACCTCTACGAAGATGGCTACACCTTC. Translated: CASSYLYEDGYTF. The chain has TRBV6-6 and TRBJ1-2; D is uncertain. V gave up 6 bases and J gave up 6 bases, with 14 bases separating them. Germline V CDR1 and CDR2: MNHNY, SVGAGI (reference sequence). The CDR3 is made up of 13 amino acids.

This sequence joins TRBV25-1 and TRBJ2-1; no definite D call. V was trimmed by 6 bases and J by 1 base, leaving 4 bases between them. CDR3 size: 12 residues. Germline CDR1 reads MGHDK; CDR2 reads SYGVNS. In nucleotides, the CDR3 is TGTGCCAGCAGGGGATCCTACAATGAGCAGTTCTTC. It is translated as CASRGSYNEQFF.

The chain carries TRBV19 and TRBJ2-3; D remains ambiguous. Germline loops: CDR1 LNHDA, CDR2 SQIVND (reference sequence). The CDR3 runs 13 residues. V gave up 5 bases and J gave up 4 bases, with 10 bases separating them. This chain's CDR3 is CASSRRMPDTQYF. The CDR3 nucleotides are TGTGCCAGTAGTCGCCGGATGCCAGATACGCAGTATTTT.

This clone has a handful of counts. J is TRBJ1-4 and V is TRBV4-1; the D gene is possibly TRBD1 (5 bases). Germline CDR1 is MGHRA and CDR2 is YSYEKL. V gave up 4 bases and J gave up 6 bases, with 18 bases separating them. The CDR3 has 16 amino acids. For the CDR3, the DNA is TGCGCCAGCAGCCCCCTTTGGGGTAGGGACGATGAAAAACTGTTTTTT. Translation gives CASSPLWGRDDEKLFF.

This rearrangement joins TRBV11-2 to TRBJ2-2; 11 bases line up with TRBD1. CDR1 SGHAT and CDR2 FQNNGV come from the germline V gene. Trimming at V came to 0 bases and at J to 4 bases, leaving 10 bases not matched to a gene. This CDR3 has 19 amino acids. The CDR3 region is CASSLDRGQGARSTGELFF. In DNA form, the CDR3 reads TGTGCCAGCAGCTTAGATCGAGGACAGGGGGCTAGGAGCACCGGGGAGCTGTTTTTT.

The chain recombines TRBV25-1 with TRBJ2-5; D possibly corresponds to TRBD2 (6 bases). Trimming left V 8 bases short and J 7 bases short, with 14 bases between. The germline gives CDR1 MGHDK, CDR2 SYGVNS. CDR3 length: 12 amino acids. CDR3 DNA sequence: TGTGCCAGCGGGGGGTTCGTTGGGACCCAGTACTTC. Translating gives CASGGFVGTQYF.

The gene calls are TRBV6-5 and TRBJ1-2, with D possibly TRBD1 on 5 matching bases. This CDR3 is 15 amino acids long. Germline values: CDR1 MNHEY, CDR2 SVGAGI. V was trimmed by 5 bases and J by 6 bases, leaving 19 bases between them. The CDR3 sequence: CASSLLHGGGDGYTF. CDR3 nucleotide sequence: TGTGCCAGCAGTCTCCTCCACGGGGGTGGGGATGGCTACACCTTC.

This chain uses TRBV5-1 with TRBJ2-5, with 8 bases identical to TRBD2. Losses at the gene ends were 6 bases for V and 3 bases for J; bases not matched to a gene: 7. CDR3 length equals 14 residues. CDR1 SGHRS and CDR2 YFSETQ come from the germline V gene. The CDR3 coding sequence is TGCGCCAGCACGGGGGGGCCATCCGAAGAGACCCAGTACTTC. This codes for CASTGGPSEETQYF.

The gene calls are TRBV25-1 and TRBJ1-1, with D perhaps matching TRBD1 (6 bases). With 4 bases removed from V and 1 base from J, the gap between germline ends came to 16 bases. The CDR3 consists of 16 residues. Germline-derived CDR1 and CDR2 are MGHDK and SYGVNS. CDR3 amino acids: CASSALNTGPNTEAFF. CDR3 nucleotides: TGTGCCAGCAGTGCACTAAACACAGGGCCGAACACTGAAGCTTTCTTT.

The V call is TRBV5-1, the J call TRBJ2-7; the match to TRBD2 covers 15 bases. CDR3 length: 17 residues. The V gene end was trimmed by 0 bases and the J gene end by 2 bases; junction bases not matched to a gene: 3. Germline CDR1 SGHRS, CDR2 YFSETQ. The CDR3 protein is CASSLGTSGGATYEQYF. DNA of the CDR3: TGCGCCAGCAGCTTGGGGACTAGCGGGGGGGCCACCTACGAGCAGTACTTC.

The J gene is TRBJ2-7, the V gene TRBV6-1; D is unresolved. The CDR3 spans 13 residues. Germline-derived CDR1 and CDR2 are MNHNS and SASEGT. The germline V and J ends were trimmed by 2 bases and 4 bases, with 9 bases remaining between them. The CDR3 spells CASSESSGYEQYV. The CDR3 DNA reads TGTGCCAGCAGTGAATCGAGTGGGTACGAGCAGTACGTC.

The chain uses TRBV2 and TRBJ1-5; no definite D call. This CDR3 has 14 amino acids. Per germline, CDR1 SNHLY and CDR2 FYNNEI. Trimming removed 2 bases at V and 4 bases at J, with 9 bases between. The CDR3 coding sequence is TGTGCCAGCAGTGAAAGAGGGAAGAATCAGCCCCAGCATTTT. The encoded protein is CASSERGKNQPQHF.

The chain has TRBV5-1 and TRBJ2-1; 10 nucleotides align to TRBD2. V shed 4 bases, J shed 9 bases, and the junction held 13 bases outside the gene matches. The CDR3 sequence is 16 residues long. Germline V gives CDR1 SGHRS, CDR2 YFSETQ. The CDR3 DNA is TGCGCCAGCAGCCCAGACACCACTAGCGGGGTGGGTGAGCAGTTCTTC. This codes for CASSPDTTSGVGEQFF.

This clone was observed a handful of times. The chain combines TRBV28 with TRBJ1-6; 7 positions agree with TRBD1. This CDR3 contains 13 residues. CDR1 and CDR2 from the germline V gene are MDHEN and SYDVKM. The CDR3 DNA sequence: TGTGCATCCGCACAGGGGTCAAATTCACCCCTCCACTTT. It is translated as CASAQGSNSPLHF.

In its sample, this clone was seen once. The rearrangement links TRBV19 to TRBJ2-5; the match to TRBD1 covers 9 bases. CDR1 is LNHDA, CDR2 SQIVND, per germline (reference sequence). J lost 4 bases, V lost 1 base, and 10 bases had no gene match. This CDR3 contains 17 residues. The DNA of the CDR3 is TGTGCCAGTAGTATAGGGGTAGGACAGGGGCGGTCAGAGACCCAGTACTTC. Translated: CASSIGVGQGRSETQYF.

The CDR3 bases are TGTGCCAGTTCGACAGAGCCCCAGACTGAAGCTTTCTTT. This sequence encodes CASSTEPQTEAFF. This chain uses TRBV19 with TRBJ1-1, with D maybe TRBD1 (5 bases). V was trimmed by 8 bases and J by 5 bases, leaving 15 bases between them. Germline V gene data show CDR1 as LNHDA and CDR2 as SQIVND (reference sequence). CDR3 size: 13 residues. The full variable domain, completed using reference TRBV19 and TRBJ1-1, is DGGITQSPKYLFRKEGQNVTLSCEQNLNHDAMYWYRQDPGQGLRLIYYSQIVNDFQKGDIAEGYSVSREKKESFPLTVTSAQKNPTAFYLCASSTEPQTEAFFGQGTRLTVV.

This rearrangement joins TRBV9 to TRBJ1-3; TRBD1 aligns across 11 bases. Germline V gene lookup returns CDR1 SGDLS and CDR2 YYNGEE. CDR3 length: 19 residues. The V gene end was trimmed by 1 base and the J gene end by 2 bases; junction bases not matched to a gene: 11. The CDR3 sequence: CASSVPRDRGSFTGNTIYF. In DNA form, the CDR3 reads TGTGCCAGCAGCGTACCCCGGGACAGGGGGTCCTTCACTGGAAACACCATATATTTT.

The rearrangement links TRBV30 to TRBJ2-7; D uncertain. V was cut by 0 bases and J by 7 bases, with 10 bases left in between. The germline V gene has CDR1 GTSNPN and CDR2 SVGIG (reference sequence). The CDR3 consists of 12 residues. The CDR3 protein is CAWSVPPREQYF. The DNA of the CDR3 is TGTGCCTGGAGTGTACCCCCTAGGGAGCAGTACTTC.

Of note for this clone: This specimen includes other DNA sequences encoding the same CDR3. This chain joins TRBV7-9 and TRBJ2-1; tentative D call: TRBD2 (6 bases). V lost 3 bases and J 5 bases, leaving 11 bases between the germline ends. Germline V gene lookup returns CDR1 SEHNR and CDR2 FQNEAQ (reference sequence). The length of the CDR3 is 14 residues. The CDR3 bases are TGTGCCAGCAGCTTCCGGGACTGGAACAATGAGCAGTTCTTC. It encodes CASSFRDWNNEQFF.

This clone was seen only a few times. This sequence joins TRBV5-1 and TRBJ1-1; perhaps TRBD1 as D (6 bases). Germline CDR1 reads SGHRS; CDR2 reads YFSETQ. This CDR3 spans 15 amino acids. With 0 bases removed from V and 0 bases from J, the gap between germline ends came to 9 bases. The CDR3, as DNA: TGCGCCAGCAGCTTGGCAGGGGTTGTGAACACTGAAGCTTTCTTT. Its translation: CASSLAGVVNTEAFF.

The chain recombines TRBV30 with TRBJ1-5; D gene ambiguous. The CDR3 covers 12 residues. Trimming removed 3 bases at V and 9 bases at J, with 12 bases between. Germline V CDR1 and CDR2: GTSNPN, SVGIG (reference sequence). The CDR3 DNA reads as TGTGCCTGGAGGGGGTCTTTGGGGCCCCAGCATTTT. Its protein product is CAWRGSLGPQHF.

The chain links TRBV5-8 to TRBJ1-5, with 8 nucleotides matching TRBD1. From germline, CDR1 is SGHTS and CDR2 YDEGEE. Losses at the gene ends were 0 bases for V and 6 bases for J; bases not matched to a gene: 8. CDR3 length equals 16 residues. CDR3 in DNA: TGTGCCAGCAGCTTGGGGCAGGGGGCCAGTGGTCAGCCCCAGCATTTT. Protein: CASSLGQGASGQPQHF.

The chain links TRBV19 to TRBJ1-1, with 9 bases that match TRBD1. This CDR3 region has 15 residues. Trimming cost V 11 bases and J 6 bases; bases outside gene matches: 16. CDR1 and CDR2 (germline): LNHDA, SQIVND (reference sequence). CDR3 protein: CARHRDRVFRAEAFF. In nucleotides, the CDR3 is TGTGCCCGCCACCGGGACAGGGTTTTTCGGGCTGAAGCTTTCTTT.

CDR3 amino acids: CARSLAISGSGDGTDTQYF. The CDR3 DNA reads as TGTGCCAGAAGCTTGGCGATCTCGGGTAGCGGGGACGGTACAGATACGCAGTATTTT. The chain is built from TRBV5-3 and TRBJ2-3; 8 nucleotides line up with TRBD2. TRBV5-3 is known as an ORF, though its function is uncertain. The ends lost 0 bases at V and 3 bases at J; junction bases unmatched: 15. The CDR3 has 19 residues.

The chain uses TRBV29-1 and TRBJ1-1; tentative D call: TRBD1 (5 bases). The CDR3 runs to 13 residues. Germline V gene sequence: CDR1 SQVTM, CDR2 ANQGSEA. The germline V and J ends were trimmed by 2 bases and 1 base, with 8 bases remaining between them. The DNA of the CDR3 is TGCAGCGTTGAACGACAGAGGAACACTGAAGCTTTCTTT. It specifies CSVERQRNTEAFF. Full variable domain (rest looked up from reference TRBV29-1 and TRBJ1-1): SAVISQKPSRDICQRGTSLTIQCQVDSQVTMMFWYRQQPGQSLTLIATANQGSEATYESGFVIDKFPISRPNLTFSTLTVSNMSPEDSSIYLCSVERQRNTEAFFGQGTRLTVV.

The chain joins TRBV19 to TRBJ1-5, with D unresolved. Germline CDR1 LNHDA, CDR2 SQIVND (reference sequence). V lost 2 bases to trimming and J lost 3 bases, with 5 bases between them. CDR3 length equals 13 residues. In DNA form, the CDR3 reads TGTGCCAGTAGTATACAATCCAATCAGCCCCAGCATTTT. It translates to CASSIQSNQPQHF. The variable domain in full, completed from reference TRBV19 and TRBJ1-5, reads DGGITQSPKYLFRKEGQNVTLSCEQNLNHDAMYWYRQDPGQGLRLIYYSQIVNDFQKGDIAEGYSVSREKKESFPLTVTSAQKNPTAFYLCASSIQSNQPQHFGDGTRLSIL.

The V call is TRBV5-1, the J call TRBJ1-4; D ambiguous. The CDR3 has 14 amino acids. V lost 1 base to trimming and J lost 4 bases, with 8 bases between them. CDR1 is SGHRS, CDR2 YFSETQ, per germline. The CDR3 loop is CASSLQFDNEKLFF. As DNA, the CDR3 is TGCGCCAGCAGCTTGCAGTTCGATAATGAAAAACTGTTTTTT.